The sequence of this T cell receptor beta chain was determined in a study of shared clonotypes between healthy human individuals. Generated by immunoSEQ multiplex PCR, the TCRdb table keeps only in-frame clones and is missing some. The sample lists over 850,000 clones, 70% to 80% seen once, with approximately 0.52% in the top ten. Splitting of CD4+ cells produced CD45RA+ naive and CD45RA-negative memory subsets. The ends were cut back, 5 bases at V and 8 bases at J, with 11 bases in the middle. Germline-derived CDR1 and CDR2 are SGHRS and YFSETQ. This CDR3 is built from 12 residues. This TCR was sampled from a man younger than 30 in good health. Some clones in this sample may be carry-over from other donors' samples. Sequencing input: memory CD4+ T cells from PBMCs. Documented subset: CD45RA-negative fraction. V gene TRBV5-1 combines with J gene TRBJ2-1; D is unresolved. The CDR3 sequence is CASRLTLYEQFF. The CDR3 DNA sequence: TGCGCCAGCAGATTGACCCTTTATGAGCAGTTCTTC.